Below are 24 T cell receptor beta chains sequenced from a single sample in a study of blood T cell repertoires in COVID-19 (TCRdb year 2020). The library relied on the immunoSEQ multiplex PCR assay. The table comes from immuneACCESS by way of TCRdb, which keeps in-frame sequences with V and J called. Part of the clones is missing from these tables; in studies checked, under half for an unresolved V gene and the rest for unknown reasons. The sample table holds just over 350,000 clones, of which more than 85% were seen once. 2.5% to 3.5% of the sample belongs to the ten largest clones. The sample taken for sequencing was PBMCs or T cells enriched from blood (not recorded which). The receptor set was obtained from a woman aged 25 to 39 who had recovered from COVID-19.

This chain links TRBV27 with TRBJ2-7, with 8 bases matching TRBD1. Germline V gene data show CDR1 as MNHEY and CDR2 as SMNVEV (reference sequence). CDR3 length equals 16 residues. Unmatched junction bases numbered 17, after V lost 7 bases and J lost 6 bases. CDR3 sequence reads: CASTSFIQGAPIEQYF. DNA for the CDR3: TGTGCCAGCACCTCCTTTATTCAGGGGGCGCCGATCGAGCAGTACTTC.

CDR3 nucleotides: TGTGCCAGTAGTATAGATCTGGAAGCGGGACTGGGCAATGAGCAGTTCTTC. This encodes CASSIDLEAGLGNEQFF. The V and J genes are TRBV19 and TRBJ2-1; 7 nucleotides align to TRBD2. The germline V gene has CDR1 LNHDA and CDR2 SQIVND (reference sequence). The CDR3 runs 17 residues. The trim removed 0 bases at V and 6 bases at J, leaving 11 bases unmatched.

The chain carries TRBV3-1 (or the pseudogene TRBV3-2) and TRBJ1-1; 8 positions agree with TRBD1. Germline V CDR1 and CDR2: LGHDT, YNNKEL (reference sequence). Trimming at V came to 4 bases and at J to 4 bases, leaving 5 bases not matched to a gene. The CDR3 is 14 amino acids. Here the CDR3 reads CASSLRQGPTEAFF. Written as DNA, the CDR3 is TGTGCCAGCAGCCTCCGACAGGGGCCCACTGAAGCTTTCTTT.

The genes are TRBV7-9 and TRBJ2-7; perhaps TRBD2 as D (6 bases). Germline V gene data show CDR1 as SEHNR and CDR2 as FQNEAQ (reference sequence). This CDR3 comprises 13 residues. Trimming left V 7 bases short and J 6 bases short, with 16 bases between. The CDR3 protein is CASTIGEVREQYF. CDR3 in DNA: TGTGCCAGCACCATAGGGGAGGTACGCGAGCAGTACTTC.

The V call is TRBV24-1, the J call TRBJ2-3, with a possible D match to TRBD2 (6 bases). CDR1 and CDR2 (germline): KGHDR, SFDVKD. The V and J ends lost 2 bases and 2 bases respectively, with 7 bases between them. The CDR3 totals 14 residues. CDR3 bases: TGTGCCACCAGTGATTGGGACTTCACAGATACGCAGTATTTT. Its protein is CATSDWDFTDTQYF.

The chain joins TRBV5-5 to TRBJ1-1; TRBD1 matches 7 bases. Germline-derived CDR1 and CDR2 are SGHKS and YYEKEE (reference sequence). Germline trimming cut 3 bases from V and 1 base from J; bases unmatched to any gene: 3. The CDR3 is made up of 14 amino acids. The CDR3 bases are TGTGCCAGCAGCTCCCGGGACAGGAACACTGAAGCTTTCTTT. Protein sequence: CASSSRDRNTEAFF. The full variable domain, its missing parts supplied by reference TRBV5-5 and TRBJ1-1, is DAGVTQSPTHLIKTRGQQVTLRCSPISGHKSVSWYQQVLGQGPQFIFQYYEKEERGRGNFPDRFSARQFPNYSSELNVNALLLGDSALYLCASSSRDRNTEAFFGQGTRLTVV.

The chain uses TRBV5-1 and TRBJ2-5; 7 nucleotides match TRBD1. This CDR3 comprises 15 residues. Germline CDR1 is SGHRS and CDR2 is YFSETQ. Trimming cost V 1 base and J 5 bases; bases outside gene matches: 8. This CDR3 is CASSLWDSSPETQYF. The DNA for the CDR3 is TGCGCCAGCAGCTTGTGGGACAGCTCACCTGAGACCCAGTACTTC.

The chain uses TRBV29-1 and TRBJ1-2; tentatively, D is TRBD1 (6 bases). CDR3 length: 13 amino acids. The germline V and J ends were trimmed by 3 bases and 3 bases, with 11 bases remaining between them. Germline CDR1 reads SQVTM; CDR2 reads ANQGSEA. CDR3 sequence: CSVDVDSHYGYTF. CDR3 sequence (DNA): TGCAGCGTTGATGTGGACAGTCACTATGGCTACACCTTC.

The chain recombines TRBV19 with TRBJ2-7; D might be TRBD2 (5 bases). Deletions cut 1 base from V and 3 bases from J, with 13 bases between. This CDR3 contains 15 residues. Germline lookup yields CDR1 LNHDA and CDR2 SQIVND (reference sequence). In DNA, the CDR3 is TGTGCCAGTAGTATAGTTTCCCGGGGAAACTACGAGCAGTACTTC. Its translation is CASSIVSRGNYEQYF. Based on the CDR3 plus reference TRBV19 and TRBJ2-7, the full variable domain is DGGITQSPKYLFRKEGQNVTLSCEQNLNHDAMYWYRQDPGQGLRLIYYSQIVNDFQKGDIAEGYSVSREKKESFPLTVTSAQKNPTAFYLCASSIVSRGNYEQYFGPGTRLTVT.

With regard to this clone: Other DNA variants within this sample encode the same CDR3. The V gene is TRBV7-8, the J gene TRBJ2-7; the match to TRBD2 covers 11 bases. Germline values: CDR1 SGHVS, CDR2 FQNEAQ. Trimming removed 5 bases from V and 0 bases from J; junction bases left unmatched: 3. This CDR3 has 15 amino acids. CDR3 region: CASSPSGRSSYEQYF. The CDR3 nucleotides are TGTGCCAGCAGCCCTAGCGGGAGGTCCTCCTACGAGCAGTACTTC.

The chain is built from TRBV5-1 and TRBJ2-1, with 9 positions matching TRBD2. Germline CDR1 and CDR2: SGHRS and YFSETQ. V shed 5 bases, J shed 0 bases, and the junction held 3 bases outside the gene matches. This CDR3 region has 15 residues. For the CDR3, the DNA is TGCGCCAGCAGAAATAGCGGGAGCTCCTACAATGAGCAGTTCTTC. As protein: CASRNSGSSYNEQFF.

Points on this clone: At one end, the junction sequence differs from germline, possibly due to a read error. The chain uses TRBV7-7 and TRBJ2-7; 7 bases agree with TRBD1. In germline, CDR1 is SSHAT, CDR2 FNYEAQ (reference sequence). The length of the CDR3 is 15 residues. Here the CDR3 DNA reads TGTGCTAGCAGCGAAGGGACAGACAGCTCCTACGAGCAGTACTTC. Encoded protein: CASSEGTDSSYEQYF.

The chain is built from TRBV5-6 and TRBJ2-6, with D tentatively TRBD1 (6 bases). The CDR3 has 17 amino acids. Germline V CDR1 and CDR2: SGHDT, YYEEEE. The ends were cut back, 2 bases at V and 2 bases at J, with 14 bases in the middle. CDR3 DNA: TGTGCCAGCAGCTTCGACAGGTGGGTCGCTGGGGCCAACGTCCTGACTTTC. Its protein is CASSFDRWVAGANVLTF.

This rearrangement joins TRBV7-8 to TRBJ2-1; 12 nucleotides line up with TRBD2. V shed 5 bases, J shed 9 bases, and the junction held 8 bases outside the gene matches. CDR3 length equals 15 residues. Germline V lookup: CDR1 SGHVS, CDR2 FQNEAQ. This CDR3 is CASSDPGLAGVEQFF. CDR3 in DNA: TGTGCCAGCAGCGACCCGGGACTAGCGGGTGTTGAGCAGTTCTTC.

The V call is TRBV19, the J call TRBJ2-7; TRBD2 matches at 12 bases. Trimming took 4 bases from V and 3 from J; bases not matched to a gene: 4. The CDR3 has 15 amino acids. Germline loops: CDR1 LNHDA, CDR2 SQIVND (reference sequence). The CDR3 DNA reads TGTGCCAGTAGTACCTGGACTAGCGGGAACTACGAGCAGTACTTC. It codes for CASSTWTSGNYEQYF.

The chain has TRBV19 and TRBJ1-5, with a weak D call TRBD1 (6 bases). Germline CDR1 is LNHDA and CDR2 is SQIVND (reference sequence). V gave up 6 bases and J gave up 1 base, with 13 bases separating them. CDR3 length equals 15 residues. The chain's CDR3 is CASSDRSASNQPQHF. In nucleotides, the CDR3 is TGTGCCAGTAGCGACAGGTCCGCGAGCAATCAGCCCCAGCATTTT. Full variable domain (remainder filled in from reference TRBV19 and TRBJ1-5): DGGITQSPKYLFRKEGQNVTLSCEQNLNHDAMYWYRQDPGQGLRLIYYSQIVNDFQKGDIAEGYSVSREKKESFPLTVTSAQKNPTAFYLCASSDRSASNQPQHFGDGTRLSIL.

The genes are TRBV5-1 and TRBJ2-2, with 12 bases aligning to TRBD2. Looked up from germline, CDR1 is SGHRS and CDR2 is YFSETQ. The junction had 3 bases not matched to a gene; V was cut back by 4 bases and J by 5 bases. CDR3 length: 15 residues. CDR3 loop: CASSEGLAGTGELFF. CDR3 nucleotide sequence: TGCGCCAGCAGCGAGGGACTAGCGGGTACCGGGGAGCTGTTTTTT.

The chain recombines TRBV19 with TRBJ1-5; 9 nucleotides line up with TRBD1. Trimming cost V 5 bases and J 7 bases; bases outside gene matches: 9. Germline CDR1 reads LNHDA; CDR2 reads SQIVND (reference sequence). The CDR3 sequence is 15 residues long. The CDR3 is CASSVRQGERQPQHF. CDR3 DNA sequence: TGTGCCAGTAGTGTACGACAGGGGGAGAGGCAGCCCCAGCATTTT.

The V and J genes are TRBV29-1 and TRBJ2-3, with TRBD2 matching over 7 bases. Germline-derived CDR1 and CDR2 are SQVTM and ANQGSEA. V lost 6 bases, J lost 2 bases, and 11 bases stayed unmatched. This CDR3 spans 15 amino acids. The CDR3 sequence: CSVTPPGLTTDTQYF. The CDR3 DNA follows: TGCAGCGTCACCCCGCCGGGACTAACCACAGATACGCAGTATTTT.

This clone was counted once. This chain joins TRBV29-1 and TRBJ2-7; 8 bases line up with TRBD2. The CDR3 consists of 13 residues. Germline V gene data show CDR1 as SQVTM and CDR2 as ANQGSEA. Trimming removed 4 bases from V and 2 bases from J; junction bases left unmatched: 4. The CDR3 region is CSVVEAGAYEQYF. CDR3 nucleotide sequence: TGCAGCGTTGTAGAAGCGGGAGCCTACGAGCAGTACTTC.

This clone turned up a few times. V and J are TRBV19 and TRBJ1-2, with D possibly matching TRBD1 (5 bases). V lost 3 bases and J 7 bases, leaving 18 bases between the germline ends. Germline V gives CDR1 LNHDA, CDR2 SQIVND (reference sequence). There are 15 residues in the CDR3. The CDR3 region has the DNA TGTGCCAGTAGTATCTTCGGGACGTCGGGGGGTGGCTACACCTTC. Translation gives CASSIFGTSGGGYTF. The variable domain in full, with the rest retrieved from reference TRBV19 and TRBJ1-2, is DGGITQSPKYLFRKEGQNVTLSCEQNLNHDAMYWYRQDPGQGLRLIYYSQIVNDFQKGDIAEGYSVSREKKESFPLTVTSAQKNPTAFYLCASSIFGTSGGGYTFGSGTRLTVV.

The chain uses TRBV10-3 and TRBJ2-7; 8 bases fit TRBD1. Germline-derived CDR1 and CDR2 are ENHRY and SYGVKD. The CDR3 sequence is 14 residues long. The trim removed 8 bases at V and 4 bases at J, leaving 10 bases unmatched. DNA of the CDR3: TGTGCCATCGGGCCGGGACAGGAGCAGTACGAGCAGTACTTC. Its translation: CAIGPGQEQYEQYF.

The chain is built from TRBV14 and TRBJ1-1; 7 positions match TRBD1. The ends lost 3 bases at V and 10 bases at J; junction bases unmatched: 8. Germline CDR1 reads SGHDN; CDR2 reads FVKESK. The length of the CDR3 is 13 residues. CDR3 nucleotide sequence: TGTGCCAGCAGCCATGGGGCAGGGGGAGTAGCTTTCTTT. Encoded protein: CASSHGAGGVAFF.

This clone appeared once. V usage is TRBV5-4 and J usage is TRBJ2-2; 9 bases fit TRBD2. Losses at the gene ends were 2 bases for V and 7 bases for J; bases not matched to a gene: 6. The CDR3 runs to 15 residues. Germline-derived CDR1 and CDR2 are SGHNT and YYREEE (reference sequence). The CDR3 protein is CASSLGGGAFGELFF. Written as DNA, the CDR3 is TGTGCCAGCAGCTTAGGCGGGGGGGCCTTCGGGGAGCTGTTTTTT. The full variable domain, in which reference TRBV5-4 and TRBJ2-2 provide the parts outside the CDR3, is ETGVTQSPTHLIKTRGQQVTLRCSSQSGHNTVSWYQQALGQGPQFIFQYYREEENGRGNFPPRFSGLQFPNYSSELNVNALELDDSALYLCASSLGGGAFGELFFGEGSRLTVL.